The clone carrying this T cell receptor (beta chain) was recorded only once. The data are from a study of tumor T cells in aggressive B-cell lymphoma. Sequencing was performed with immunoSEQ multiplex PCR; in TCRdb, only in-frame clones are kept and a portion is missing. The table includes more than 10,000 clones, 80% to 95% detected once. The germline V gene has CDR1 KGHSH and CDR2 LQKENI. The V and J ends lost 5 bases and 1 base, in that order; junction bases with no gene match: 9. The CDR3 contains 17 residues. The chain joins TRBV18 to TRBJ1-5, with TRBD1 identical over 9 bases. This TCR came from an adult with diffuse large B cell lymphoma. The sequenced sample was tumor tissue. This chain's CDR3 is CASSASIQGASNQPQHF. CDR3 nucleotide sequence: TGTGCCAGCTCAGCGAGTATACAGGGGGCAAGCAATCAGCCCCAGCATTTT.